These 14 T cell receptor beta chains share one sample of origin, sequenced in a study of T cells after posttransplantation cyclophosphamide. Cyclophosphamide on days +3 and +4 followed busulfan-fludarabine conditioning and a marrow graft. Using immunoSEQ multiplex PCR, the repertoire was profiled, and TCRdb retains in-frame clones only, with some absent. Observed in the sample are approximately 15,000 clones, none of them singletons. The specimen comprised PBMCs, sampled after allogeneic stem cell transplant with posttransplant cyclophosphamide. These receptors came from a female patient in her 30s who received an allogeneic stem cell transplant from a related donor, was CMV-positive, and had no GVHD. Some T cells may originate from the graft donor.

This clone has a count of ten or more. V and J are TRBV5-1 and TRBJ2-7; 8 nucleotides match TRBD1. The CDR3 runs 13 residues. V was clipped by 6 bases and J by 2 bases; unmatched bases: 4. Per germline, CDR1 SGHRS and CDR2 YFSETQ. In DNA, the CDR3 is TGCGCCAGCACCACGACAGGGGCCTACGAGCAGTACTTC. Its translation: CASTTTGAYEQYF.

This clone has a count of ten or more. The rearrangement uses TRBV28 and TRBJ2-2; 15 bases are a match to TRBD2. The CDR3 length is 20 residues. After removal of 5 bases from V and 0 bases from J, the junction contained 10 bases not matched to a gene. Per germline, CDR1 MDHEN and CDR2 SYDVKM. CDR3 sequence: CASSEGLAGGRPTNTGELFF. The CDR3 nucleotides are TGTGCCAGCAGTGAGGGACTAGCGGGAGGTAGGCCCACGAACACCGGGGAGCTGTTTTTT.

V is TRBV7-8 and J is TRBJ2-5; TRBD1 matches at 8 bases. Per germline, CDR1 SGHVS and CDR2 FQNEAQ. CDR3 length: 15 residues. With V trimmed by 5 bases and J by 5 bases, 10 bases remained unmatched. The CDR3: CASSPGAGGGETQYF. The CDR3 DNA sequence: TGTGCCAGCAGCCCAGGCGCAGGGGGCGGCGAGACCCAGTACTTC. The variable domain in full, completed from reference TRBV7-8 and TRBJ2-5, reads GAGVSQSPRYKVAKRGQDVALRCDPISGHVSLFWYQQALGQGPEFLTYFQNEAQLDKSGLPSDRFFAERPEGSVSTLKIQRTQQEDSAVYLCASSPGAGGGETQYFGPGTRLLVL.

This clone showed up many times. V usage is TRBV6-6 and J usage is TRBJ2-1, with 8 bases fitting TRBD1. CDR3 length: 15 residues. CDR1 and CDR2 (germline): MNHNY, SVGAGI (reference sequence). The trim removed 6 bases at V and 6 bases at J, leaving 10 bases unmatched. In DNA form, the CDR3 reads TGTGCCAGCAGCCGCGAGGACAGGGCCATCAATGAGCAGTTCTTC. It is translated as CASSREDRAINEQFF.

This clone showed up many times. The gene calls are TRBV5-4 and TRBJ1-2; unclear D gene. This CDR3 spans 16 amino acids. Trimming took 4 bases from V and 6 from J, leaving 22 bases between them. Germline V gene lookup returns CDR1 SGHNT and CDR2 YYREEE (reference sequence). CDR3 protein: CASSALVWAWGDGYTF. The CDR3 region has the DNA TGTGCCAGCAGCGCCCTTGTTTGGGCTTGGGGAGATGGCTACACCTTC. The entire variable domain, with the rest obtained from reference TRBV5-4 and TRBJ1-2, is as follows: ETGVTQSPTHLIKTRGQQVTLRCSSQSGHNTVSWYQQALGQGPQFIFQYYREEENGRGNFPPRFSGLQFPNYSSELNVNALELDDSALYLCASSALVWAWGDGYTFGSGTRLTVV.

In its sample, this clone was seen many times. The chain couples TRBV13 to TRBJ2-7, with 8 bases fitting TRBD1. CDR1 and CDR2 from the germline V gene are PRHDT and FYEKMQ (reference sequence). Losses at the gene ends were 5 bases for V and 6 bases for J; bases not matched to a gene: 3. This CDR3 comprises 12 residues. CDR3 DNA: TGTGCCAGCAGCCGGGACAGGCCCGAGCAGTACTTC. This codes for CASSRDRPEQYF. The variable domain in full, with the rest retrieved from reference TRBV13 and TRBJ2-7, is AAGVIQSPRHLIKEKRETATLKCYPIPRHDTVYWYQQGPGQDPQFLISFYEKMQSDKGSIPDRFSAQQFSDYHSELNMSSLELGDSALYFCASSRDRPEQYFGPGTRLTVT.

In this sample, this clone turned up many times. In DNA, the CDR3 is TGTGCCAGCACATACAGCTACTTTATGGGCTACACCTTC. Amino acids: CASTYSYFMGYTF. This sequence joins TRBV2 and TRBJ1-2; D call uncertain. CDR1 is SNHLY, CDR2 FYNNEI, per germline. The CDR3 runs to 13 residues. Trimming removed 7 bases from V and 8 bases from J, with 17 bases in between. Together with reference TRBV2 and TRBJ1-2, the CDR3 gives the full variable domain: EPEVTQTPSHQVTQMGQEVILRCVPISNHLYFYWYRQILGQKVEFLVSFYNNEISEKSEIFDDQFSVERPDGSNFTLKIRSTKLEDSAMYFCASTYSYFMGYTFGSGTRLTVV.

By sample fraction, this clone is medium-sized. The chain carries TRBV5-4 and TRBJ1-4; D call uncertain. With 3 bases removed from V and 2 bases from J, the gap between germline ends came to 5 bases. This CDR3 has 13 residues. CDR1 SGHNT and CDR2 YYREEE come from the germline V gene (reference sequence). The CDR3 DNA reads TGTGCCAGCAGCTCCCCTACTAATGAAAAACTGTTTTTT. This gives the protein CASSSPTNEKLFF.

This clone showed up many times. The chain recombines TRBV30 with TRBJ2-4, with TRBD2 matching 8 bases. The CDR3 has 17 residues. The junction had 8 bases not matched to a gene; V was cut back by 1 base and J by 0 bases. The germline gives CDR1 GTSNPN, CDR2 SVGIG (reference sequence). This chain's CDR3 is CAWSAPRTSLAKNIQYF. The DNA for the CDR3 is TGTGCCTGGAGTGCCCCACGGACTAGCCTAGCCAAAAACATTCAGTACTTC.

The sample holds many counts of this clone. The V and J genes are TRBV5-5 and TRBJ2-1; the D gene is possibly TRBD2 (6 bases). V gave up 3 bases and J gave up 0 bases, with 10 bases separating them. Germline V CDR1 and CDR2: SGHKS, YYEKEE (reference sequence). The CDR3 has 15 amino acids. The CDR3 spells CASSWRESSYNEQFF. CDR3 sequence (DNA): TGTGCCAGCAGCTGGAGGGAGAGCTCCTACAATGAGCAGTTCTTC.

This chain joins TRBV2 and TRBJ1-5, with a tentative D call TRBD1 (5 bases). Germline assignment: CDR1 SNHLY and CDR2 FYNNEI. Trimming took 4 bases from V and 2 from J, leaving 12 bases between them. This CDR3 contains 15 residues. CDR3 sequence: CASSGGELGNQPQHF. The CDR3 DNA reads as TGTGCCAGCAGTGGGGGGGAGCTGGGCAATCAGCCCCAGCATTTT.

This clone was found many times. This may be a read error: a much more frequent sequence differs by one nucleotide. This chain joins TRBV11-2 and TRBJ1-2, with D tentatively TRBD1 (5 bases). The CDR3 is 16 residues long. V was shortened by 0 bases and J by 4 bases, with 15 bases between the two germline ends. Germline CDR1 reads SGHAT; CDR2 reads FQNNGV. The CDR3 loop is CASSLEYGRASYGYTF. The DNA of the CDR3 is TGTGCCAGCAGCTTAGAGTACGGCAGGGCTAGCTATGGCTACACCTTC.

The sample holds many counts of this clone. This sequence joins TRBV18 and TRBJ2-1; a possible D gene is TRBD1 (6 bases). The CDR3 loop spans 16 amino acids. Germline assignment: CDR1 KGHSH and CDR2 LQKENI. Trimming removed 0 bases from V and 8 bases from J, with 17 bases in between. CDR3 DNA: TGTGCCAGCTCACCACCGGTCGTCAAAAGGGGGTATGAGCAGTTCTTC. This gives the protein CASSPPVVKRGYEQFF. Together with reference TRBV18 and TRBJ2-1, the CDR3 gives the full variable domain: NAGVMQNPRHLVRRRGQEARLRCSPMKGHSHVYWYRQLPEEGLKFMVYLQKENIIDESGMPKERFSAEFPKEGPSILRIQQVVRGDSAAYFCASSPPVVKRGYEQFFGPGTRLTVL.

This clone was picked up many times. The CDR3 coding sequence is TGTGCCAGCAGAGCGGTAGGGACTTACAATGAGCAGTTCTTC. This translates into CASRAVGTYNEQFF. The J gene is TRBJ2-1, the V gene TRBV27; TRBD2 is a possible D gene (6 bases). Trimming cost V 6 bases and J 4 bases, with 13 bases left between them. Germline V lookup: CDR1 MNHEY, CDR2 SMNVEV (reference sequence). This CDR3 region has 14 residues.